This T cell receptor beta chain was found in a study of T-cell memory formation after mild COVID-19. Across the study: In these data, TCR clusters were largely donor specific. Study-wide findings and caveats: In second-wave clones peaking day 37, SARS-CoV-2 specificity remained unconfirmed. Some clones that responded were present in memory (sampled pre-infection), which suggests cross-reactive memory joined.

Germline V gene sequence: CDR1 SGHKS, CDR2 YYEKEE (reference sequence). The CDR3 runs 18 residues. V gave up 4 bases and J gave up 7 bases; unmatched junction bases: 20. This clonotype showed up just a few times. Its specificity is not known. From 5'RACE with constant-segment primers came TCR alpha and TCR beta cDNA libraries that carried sample barcodes and UMIs. TCRdb re-derived calls from the 5' RACE reads in MiXCR, one entry per CDR3 protein. This table has under 400,000 distinct CDR3 sequences, 20% to 25% appearing once. Sequences were obtained from PBMCs or a T cell subset sorted from them (not recorded which). The V call is TRBV5-5, the J call TRBJ2-7; 10 positions match TRBD1. The clonotype originates from an adult woman who had mild COVID-19 (a few samples of this study predate the infection). Cell type and time point are not known. CDR3 region: CASSRTGGSTGRAWEQYF. The CDR3, as DNA: TGTGCCAGCAGCCGGACAGGGGGGTCCACCGGGAGGGCCTGGGAGCAGTACTTC.